Described below is a single T cell receptor beta chain sequence and its context. It has no known antigen specificity. Qualities for individual bases were not recorded, and no much larger clone is one base off. CDR1 SGHRS and CDR2 YFSETQ were looked up in the germline V gene. Measured from the cysteine to the phenylalanine, the CDR3 is 16 residues long. The sequence is cut down to CDR3 DNA, 48 bases in frame from base 1. At the junction V is shortened by 4 bases and J by 10 bases; bases outside the gene matches: 18. The sample belongs to a study of siplizumab effects on memory and regulatory T cells (dated by TCRdb to between 2019 and 2020). About the full investigation: The study examined how the anti-CD2 antibody siplizumab affects alloreactive T-cell subsets in allogeneic mixed lymphocyte reactions built from human PBMCs. General study outcomes and caveats: Among mappable alloreactive CD4+ clones, the Treg-derived fraction averaged around 70% with siplizumab versus roughly 25% in control reactions. Sequences below about 10^-5 frequency were poorly captured, so only a minor fraction of alloreactive clones could be mapped to unstimulated subsets. About 80-97% of proliferating CD4+ or CD8+ clones could not be given a naive or memory phenotype. The suppressive function of proliferating Tregs from siplizumab cultures was not functionally confirmed. Siplizumab significantly lowered the cumulative frequency of alloreactive sequences that could be traced to unstimulated CD4+ memory T cells. Unstimulated naive T cells appeared to be more diverse than memory T cells, and naive cells seemed to make a substantial contribution to the alloresponse.

Sorted unstimulated T cells and proliferating T cells recovered from mixed lymphocyte reactions were subjected to TCRbeta CDR3 sequencing. Fresh whole blood from ten HLA-typed healthy donors served as the source for isolating PBMCs. To map where alloreactive clones came from, unstimulated CD4+ regulatory T cells were FACS-sorted. The library was made by the immunoSEQ multiplex PCR assay. The deep sequencing platform assayed approximately 10^5 TCR templates per sample. Genomic DNA extracted from sorted T cells was used for TCRbeta CDR3 sequencing. The paper's processing steps were these. Clonal analysis of TCRbeta CDR3 data was done in the R programming language. Comparing unstimulated samples against CFSE-low samples taken after the reaction was how alloreactive CD4+ and CD8+ clones were defined. Alloreactive CD4+ clones were assigned to regulatory or non-regulatory origin by matching sequences to sorted unstimulated Treg and non-Treg repertoires. TCRdb retrieved this table from immuneACCESS and kept in-frame rearrangements only. Not all clones are present; in checked studies, unresolved V genes account for under half, and no reason is known for the remainder. V, J and clone size were drawn from that table, and D and trimming were deduced from the DNA. This sample comprises around 100,000 clones, 90% to 95% of them detected only once. Of the sample, over 0.55% is held by the ten largest clones.

This chain joins TRBV5-1 to TRBJ2-3; 7 central bases correspond to TRBD1. This clonotype was sampled from a human donor in good health. Sample: Tregs sorted from blood. CDR3 protein: CASSTSGTAVLGAQYF. The sequenced DNA is TGCGCCAGCAGCACCTCCGGGACAGCGGTTTTAGGTGCGCAGTATTTT.